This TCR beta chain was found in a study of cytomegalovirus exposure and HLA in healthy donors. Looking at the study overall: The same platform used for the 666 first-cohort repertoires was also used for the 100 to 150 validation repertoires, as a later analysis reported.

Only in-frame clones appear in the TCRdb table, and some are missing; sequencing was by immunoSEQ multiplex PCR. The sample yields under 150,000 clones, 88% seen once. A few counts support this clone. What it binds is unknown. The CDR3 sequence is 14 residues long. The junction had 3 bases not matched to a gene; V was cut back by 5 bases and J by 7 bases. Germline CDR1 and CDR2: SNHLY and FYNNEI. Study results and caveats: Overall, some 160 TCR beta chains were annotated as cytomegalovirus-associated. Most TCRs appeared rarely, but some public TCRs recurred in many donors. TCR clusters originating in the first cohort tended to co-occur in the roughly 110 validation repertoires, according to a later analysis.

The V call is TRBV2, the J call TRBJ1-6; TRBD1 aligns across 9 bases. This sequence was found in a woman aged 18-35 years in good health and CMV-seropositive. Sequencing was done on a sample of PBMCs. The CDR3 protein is CASSRTGVNSPLHF. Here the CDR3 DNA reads TGTGCCAGCAGTAGGACAGGGGTCAATTCACCCCTCCACTTT.